The 3 T cell receptor beta chains listed next were all sequenced from one sample in a study of identical twins. Via MiXCR, TCRdb re-called the 5' RACE reads, giving one row per CDR3 protein. The data hold about 520,000 distinct CDR3 sequences, with roughly a fifth observed a single time. The same specimen was also included in a second study, on T cells expressing NK-cell markers.

The material sequenced was CD4+ T cells sorted from blood. Every receptor here comes from a woman under 30 in good health.

The V gene is TRBV12-3 or TRBV12-4, the J gene TRBJ2-3; 13 bases align to TRBD2. Germline trimming cut 4 bases from V and 6 bases from J; bases unmatched to any gene: 10. The CDR3 has 17 residues. For the CDR3, the DNA is TGTGCCAGCAGTTCGGGACTAGCGGGACGAGGGGGGGATACGCAGTATTTT. It codes for CASSSGLAGRGGDTQYF.

This clonotype was seen a handful of times. The V call is TRBV5-1, the J call TRBJ2-7; no clear D gene. V was trimmed by 4 bases and J by 5 bases, leaving 13 bases between them. CDR3 length equals 13 residues. CDR1 is SGHRS, CDR2 YFSETQ, per germline. CDR3 DNA sequence: TGCGCCAGCAGCGAACAGAACAGAGACGAGCAGTACTTC. Residues: CASSEQNRDEQYF.

The chain links TRBV30 to TRBJ2-4, with D hard to call. The CDR3 covers 14 residues. Germline V lookup: CDR1 GTSNPN, CDR2 SVGIG (reference sequence). The V end lost 0 bases, the J end lost 0 bases, and 6 bases lay between the germline ends. CDR3 DNA sequence: TGTGCCTGGAGTGTACTCATAGCCAAAAACATTCAGTACTTC. Its translation: CAWSVLIAKNIQYF.